The 10 T cell receptor beta chains given below trace back to one sample, sequenced in a study of cytomegalovirus exposure and HLA in healthy donors. 60 Vbeta and 13 Jbeta primers were used in PCR. The assay was immunoSEQ multiplex PCR, and TCRdb's table has in-frame clones only and misses some. The table lists 150,000 to 200,000 clones, 77% of them singletons. The sequenced sample was PBMCs. Receptor source: a woman younger than 45 in good health and CMV-seropositive.

Here the CDR3 DNA reads TGCGCCAGCAGCCTCCGGACAGGGGAGGAGGTTACGCAGTATTTT. Translating it yields CASSLRTGEEVTQYF. This chain links TRBV4-1 with TRBJ2-3, with 9 positions matching TRBD1. After removal of 4 bases from V and 8 bases from J, the junction contained 10 bases not matched to a gene. Germline V gene data show CDR1 as MGHRA and CDR2 as YSYEKL. This CDR3 is built from 15 residues.

This rearrangement joins TRBV6-1 to TRBJ1-5; D gene uncertain. V dropped 2 bases and J dropped 3 bases, with 8 bases sitting between them. Germline values: CDR1 MNHNS, CDR2 SASEGT. The CDR3 length is 14 residues. Here the CDR3 DNA reads TGTGCCAGCAGTGAACCCAGTAACAATCAGCCCCAGCATTTT. Its translation: CASSEPSNNQPQHF.

This rearrangement joins TRBV19 to TRBJ2-1; TRBD2 matches 13 bases. The trim removed 3 bases at V and 9 bases at J, leaving 11 bases unmatched. This CDR3 is built from 17 residues. Looked up from germline, CDR1 is LNHDA and CDR2 is SQIVND (reference sequence). CDR3 in DNA: TGTGCCAGTAGTATCAACCTCGGGACTAGCGGGAAGAGTGAGCAGTTCTTC. This encodes CASSINLGTSGKSEQFF.

The rearrangement joins TRBV6-5 to TRBJ2-5; D not resolved. Germline V lookup: CDR1 MNHEY, CDR2 SVGAGI. The CDR3 extends over 12 amino acids. V was trimmed by 6 bases and J by 1 base, leaving 6 bases between them. The CDR3 spells CASSPSQETQYF. The DNA for the CDR3 is TGTGCCAGCAGCCCCAGCCAAGAGACCCAGTACTTC.

The chain carries TRBV7-9 and TRBJ1-1, with 7 bases identical to TRBD1. This CDR3 comprises 15 residues. Germline V lookup: CDR1 SEHNR, CDR2 FQNEAQ (reference sequence). V shed 5 bases, J shed 3 bases, and the junction held 9 bases outside the gene matches. As DNA, the CDR3 is TGTGCCAGCAGCCTCCAACCAGGGGGATACACTGAAGCTTTCTTT. Translation gives CASSLQPGGYTEAFF.

This chain joins TRBV5-1 and TRBJ2-5; 7 nucleotides agree with TRBD1. V gave up 2 bases and J gave up 1 base; unmatched junction bases: 5. The CDR3 spans 15 residues. The germline V gene has CDR1 SGHRS and CDR2 YFSETQ. The CDR3 nucleotides read TGCGCCAGCAGCTTAACGACAGGGATCCAAGAGACCCAGTACTTC. It yields the protein CASSLTTGIQETQYF.

The rearrangement links TRBV27 to TRBJ1-3; maybe TRBD1 (5 bases). V was clipped by 6 bases and J by 2 bases, with 17 bases between them. This CDR3 has 16 residues. CDR1 MNHEY and CDR2 SMNVEV come from the germline V gene (reference sequence). CDR3 in amino acids: CASRESGLPAGNTIYF. For the CDR3, the DNA is TGTGCCAGCAGGGAGTCAGGGTTACCGGCTGGAAACACCATATATTTT.

The V and J genes are TRBV10-2 and TRBJ2-5, with D perhaps TRBD2 (6 bases). This CDR3 is built from 12 residues. From germline, CDR1 is WSHSY and CDR2 SAAADI. Trimming removed 8 bases at V and 3 bases at J, with 10 bases between. In nucleotides, the CDR3 is TGCGCCAGCGAGGAGGGGAAAGAGACCCAGTACTTC. Translating it yields CASEEGKETQYF.

This clone occurred once. V usage is TRBV7-2 and J usage is TRBJ2-7; 7 nucleotides align to TRBD1. V shed 2 bases and J 5 bases; nucleotides not matched to a gene: 3. The CDR3 spans 13 residues. Germline CDR1 is SGHTA and CDR2 is FQGNSA. CDR3 amino acids: CASSLLQGNEQYF. CDR3 bases: TGTGCCAGCAGCTTATTACAGGGGAACGAGCAGTACTTC.

This rearrangement joins TRBV28 to TRBJ2-5, with TRBD1 as a possible D gene (6 bases). V was pared by 3 bases and J by 2 bases, with 7 bases between. CDR1 is MDHEN, CDR2 SYDVKM, per germline. The CDR3 spans 13 residues. CDR3 coding DNA: TGTGCCAGCAGTTTGGACAGACAAGAGACCCAGTACTTC. It encodes CASSLDRQETQYF.